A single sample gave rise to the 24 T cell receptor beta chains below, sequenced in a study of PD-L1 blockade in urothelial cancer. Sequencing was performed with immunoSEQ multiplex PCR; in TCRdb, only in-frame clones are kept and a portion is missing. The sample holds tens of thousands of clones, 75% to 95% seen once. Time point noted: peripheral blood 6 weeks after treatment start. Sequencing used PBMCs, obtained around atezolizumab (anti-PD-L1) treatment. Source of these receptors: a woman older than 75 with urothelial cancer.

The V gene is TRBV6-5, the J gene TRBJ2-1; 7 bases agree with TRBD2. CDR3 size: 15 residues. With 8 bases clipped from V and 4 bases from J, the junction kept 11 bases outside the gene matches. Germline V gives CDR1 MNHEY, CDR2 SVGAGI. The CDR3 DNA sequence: TGTGCCAGCGGGGTTGGACTAGGCCAGTACAATGAGCAGTTCTTC. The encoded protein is CASGVGLGQYNEQFF.

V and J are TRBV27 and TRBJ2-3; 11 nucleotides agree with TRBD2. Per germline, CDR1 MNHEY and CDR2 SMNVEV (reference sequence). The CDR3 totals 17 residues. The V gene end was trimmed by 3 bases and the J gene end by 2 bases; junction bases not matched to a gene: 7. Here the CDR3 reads CASSLEGTSGFTDTQYF. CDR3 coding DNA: TGTGCCAGCAGTTTGGAGGGGACTAGCGGATTCACAGATACGCAGTATTTT.

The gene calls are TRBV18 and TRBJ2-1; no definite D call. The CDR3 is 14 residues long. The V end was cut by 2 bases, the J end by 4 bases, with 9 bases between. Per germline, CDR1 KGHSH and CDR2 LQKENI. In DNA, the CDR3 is TGTGCCAGCTCACCAATCTTTCCGTACAATGAGCAGTTCTTC. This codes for CASSPIFPYNEQFF.

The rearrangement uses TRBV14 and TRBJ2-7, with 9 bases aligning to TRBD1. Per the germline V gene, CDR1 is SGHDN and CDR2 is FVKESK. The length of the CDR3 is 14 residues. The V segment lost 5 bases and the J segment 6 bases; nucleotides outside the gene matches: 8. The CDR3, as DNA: TGTGCCAGCAGCTACTGGGGGGACAGGGTCGAGCAGTACTTC. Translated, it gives CASSYWGDRVEQYF.

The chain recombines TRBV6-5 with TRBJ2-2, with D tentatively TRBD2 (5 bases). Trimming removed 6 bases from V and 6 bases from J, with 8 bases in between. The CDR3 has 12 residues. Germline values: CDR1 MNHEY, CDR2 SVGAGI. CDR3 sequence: CASRKEAGELFF. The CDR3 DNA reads TGTGCCAGCAGGAAGGAGGCCGGGGAGCTGTTTTTT.

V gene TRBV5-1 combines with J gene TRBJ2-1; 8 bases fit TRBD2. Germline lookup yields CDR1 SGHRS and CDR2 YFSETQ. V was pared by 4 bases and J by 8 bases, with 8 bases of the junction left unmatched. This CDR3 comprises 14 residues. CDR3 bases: TGCGCCAGCAGCACAAGCGGGAGAAGTGATGAGCAGTTCTTC. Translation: CASSTSGRSDEQFF.

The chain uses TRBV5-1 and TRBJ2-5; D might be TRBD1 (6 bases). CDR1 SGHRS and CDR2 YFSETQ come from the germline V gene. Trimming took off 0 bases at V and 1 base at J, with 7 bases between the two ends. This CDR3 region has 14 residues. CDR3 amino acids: CASSLGDTQETQYF. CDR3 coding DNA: TGCGCCAGCAGCTTGGGGGACACCCAAGAGACCCAGTACTTC.

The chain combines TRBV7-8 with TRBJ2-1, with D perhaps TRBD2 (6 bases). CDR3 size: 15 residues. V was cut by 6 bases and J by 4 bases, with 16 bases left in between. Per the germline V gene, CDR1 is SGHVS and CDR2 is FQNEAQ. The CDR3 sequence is CASSRSGGEYNEQFF. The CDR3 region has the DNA TGTGCCAGCAGTCGGAGCGGAGGGGAATACAATGAGCAGTTCTTC.

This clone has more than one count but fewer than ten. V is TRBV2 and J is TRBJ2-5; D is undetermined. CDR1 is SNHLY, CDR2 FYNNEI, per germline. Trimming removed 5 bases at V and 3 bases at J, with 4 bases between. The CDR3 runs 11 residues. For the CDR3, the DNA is TGTGCCAGCAGTTTCGAAGAGACCCAGTACTTC. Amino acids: CASSFEETQYF.

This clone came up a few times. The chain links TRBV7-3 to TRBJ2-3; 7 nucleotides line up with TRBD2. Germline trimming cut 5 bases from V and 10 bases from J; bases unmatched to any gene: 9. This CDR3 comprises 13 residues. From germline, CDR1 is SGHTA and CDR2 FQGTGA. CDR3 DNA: TGTGCCAGCAGCCCAGCGGGACTCGGGGCGCAGTATTTT. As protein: CASSPAGLGAQYF.

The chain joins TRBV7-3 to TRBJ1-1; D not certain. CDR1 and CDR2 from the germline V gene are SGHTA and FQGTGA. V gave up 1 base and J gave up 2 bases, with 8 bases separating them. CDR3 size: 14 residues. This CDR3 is CASSLNGRNTEAFF. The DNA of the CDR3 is TGTGCCAGCAGCTTAAACGGTAGAAACACTGAAGCTTTCTTT.

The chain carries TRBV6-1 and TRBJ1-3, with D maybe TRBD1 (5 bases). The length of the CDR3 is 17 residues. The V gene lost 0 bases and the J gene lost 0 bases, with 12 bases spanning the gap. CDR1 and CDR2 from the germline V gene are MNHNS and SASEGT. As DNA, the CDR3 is TGTGCCAGCAGTGAAGCGAACCAGGGCCACTCTGGAAACACCATATATTTT. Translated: CASSEANQGHSGNTIYF.

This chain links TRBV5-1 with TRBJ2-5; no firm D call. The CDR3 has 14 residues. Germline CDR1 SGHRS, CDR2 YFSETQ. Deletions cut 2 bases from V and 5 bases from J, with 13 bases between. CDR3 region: CASSFDSPGETQYF. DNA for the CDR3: TGCGCCAGCAGCTTTGACTCCCCTGGGGAGACCCAGTACTTC.

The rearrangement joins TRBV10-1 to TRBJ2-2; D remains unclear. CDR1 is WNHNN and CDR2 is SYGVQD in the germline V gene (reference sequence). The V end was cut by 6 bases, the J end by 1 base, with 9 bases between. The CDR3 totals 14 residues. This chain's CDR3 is CASRKSENTGELFF. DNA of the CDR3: TGCGCCAGCAGGAAATCAGAGAACACCGGGGAGCTGTTTTTT.

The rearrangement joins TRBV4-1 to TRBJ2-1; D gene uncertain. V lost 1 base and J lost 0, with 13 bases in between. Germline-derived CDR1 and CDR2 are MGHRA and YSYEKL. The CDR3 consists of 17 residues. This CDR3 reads CASSQALMASSYNEQFF. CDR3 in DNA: TGCGCCAGCAGCCAAGCTCTCATGGCCAGCTCCTACAATGAGCAGTTCTTC.

The CDR3 reads CASRRLGLTNYGYTF. CDR3 DNA: TGTGCCAGTAGACGGTTGGGACTTACGAACTATGGCTACACCTTC. The V gene is TRBV19, the J gene TRBJ1-2, with D perhaps matching TRBD1 (5 bases). Germline V gene sequence: CDR1 LNHDA, CDR2 SQIVND (reference sequence). The CDR3 has 15 amino acids. Trimming pared 6 bases from V and 2 bases from J, leaving 16 bases between.

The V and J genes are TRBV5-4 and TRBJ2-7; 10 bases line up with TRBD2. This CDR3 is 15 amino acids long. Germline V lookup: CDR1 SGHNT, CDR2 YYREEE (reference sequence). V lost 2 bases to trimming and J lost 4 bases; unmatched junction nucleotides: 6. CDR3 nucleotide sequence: TGTGCCAGCAGCTTAGGGACTAGCGCACTTTACGAGCAGTACTTC. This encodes CASSLGTSALYEQYF.

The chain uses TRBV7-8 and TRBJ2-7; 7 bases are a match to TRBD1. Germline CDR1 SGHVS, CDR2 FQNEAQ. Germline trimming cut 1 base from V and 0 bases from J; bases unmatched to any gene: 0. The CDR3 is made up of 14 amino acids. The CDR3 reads CASSLGDSSYEQYF. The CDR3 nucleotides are TGTGCCAGCAGCTTAGGGGACAGCTCCTACGAGCAGTACTTC.

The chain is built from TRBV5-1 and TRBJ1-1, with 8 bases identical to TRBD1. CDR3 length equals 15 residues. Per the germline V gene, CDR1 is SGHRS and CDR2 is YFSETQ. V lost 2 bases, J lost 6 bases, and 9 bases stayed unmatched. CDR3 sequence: CASSLGRQGLSEAFF. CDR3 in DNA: TGCGCCAGCAGCTTAGGGCGACAGGGGTTGTCTGAAGCTTTCTTT.

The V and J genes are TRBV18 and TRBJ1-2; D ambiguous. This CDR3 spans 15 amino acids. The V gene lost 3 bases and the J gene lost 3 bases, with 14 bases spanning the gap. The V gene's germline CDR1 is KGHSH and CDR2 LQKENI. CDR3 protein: CASSPRQSNDYGYTF. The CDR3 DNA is TGTGCCAGCTCACCGCGACAATCAAACGACTATGGCTACACCTTC. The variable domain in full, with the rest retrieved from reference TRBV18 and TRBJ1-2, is NAGVMQNPRHLVRRRGQEARLRCSPMKGHSHVYWYRQLPEEGLKFMVYLQKENIIDESGMPKERFSAEFPKEGPSILRIQQVVRGDSAAYFCASSPRQSNDYGYTFGSGTRLTVV.

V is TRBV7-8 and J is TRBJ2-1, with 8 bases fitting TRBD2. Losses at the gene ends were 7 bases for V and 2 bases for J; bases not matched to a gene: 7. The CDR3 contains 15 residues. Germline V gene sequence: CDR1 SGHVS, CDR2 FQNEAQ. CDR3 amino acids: CASKSGSLAYNEQFF. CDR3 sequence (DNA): TGTGCCAGCAAGAGCGGGAGTTTGGCCTACAATGAGCAGTTCTTC.

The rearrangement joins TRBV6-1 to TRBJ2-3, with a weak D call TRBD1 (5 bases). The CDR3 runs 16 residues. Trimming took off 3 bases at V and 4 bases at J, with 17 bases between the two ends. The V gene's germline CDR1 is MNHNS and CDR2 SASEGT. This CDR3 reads CASSDPLAQGADTQYF. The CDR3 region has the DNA TGTGCCAGCAGTGACCCGTTGGCTCAGGGCGCAGATACGCAGTATTTT.

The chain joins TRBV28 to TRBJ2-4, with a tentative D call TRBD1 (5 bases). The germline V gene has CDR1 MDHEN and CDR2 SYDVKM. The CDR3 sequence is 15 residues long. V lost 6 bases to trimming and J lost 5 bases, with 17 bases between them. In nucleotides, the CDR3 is TGTGCCAGCAGACCTTCAGGGTTCGGAGAAAACATTCAGTACTTC. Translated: CASRPSGFGENIQYF.

CDR3 amino acids: CASSGQGRNSYEQYF. In DNA, the CDR3 is TGTGCCAGCAGTGGGCAGGGGAGAAACTCCTACGAGCAGTACTTC. The gene calls are TRBV6-1 and TRBJ2-7; weak D call: TRBD1 (6 bases). Trimming shortened V by 4 bases and J by 0 bases, and 13 bases separated the two germline ends. The CDR3 spans 15 residues. CDR1 and CDR2 from the germline V gene are MNHNS and SASEGT.